A selection of T cell receptor beta chains follows, all from one sample in a study of regulatory T cells in long-lasting Graves disease. MiXCR, applied by TCRdb to the multiplex PCR reads, yields one record per CDR3 protein. The data hold roughly 520,000 distinct CDR3 sequences, with 12% observed a single time. A further study also used this sample, focusing on T cells in Graves' hyperthyroidism and ophthalmopathy.

Source: peripheral blood mononuclear cells (PBMCs), taken at new diagnosis, from a patient treated with antithyroid drugs. Receptors originate from a woman in her 30s with Graves disease. CDR3s include the opening cysteine and the closing phenylalanine or tryptophan. Fields, in order: V gene, D gene, clone size, J gene, CDR3 DNA, CDR3 protein. A D gene is named only where the DNA matches it firmly. Some rows mark clone size as missing; the rest say once, few, many or name a class of expanded clone.

>TRBV7-2|-|few|TRBJ2-7
TGTGCCAGCAGCTTAGACGTAGGTGCCAGGTCCCACCCCTACGAGCAGTACTTC
CASSLDVGARSHPYEQYF
>TRBV2|TRBD2|many|TRBJ2-4
TGTGCCAGCAGAGGACTAGATGGCGAGTACTTC
CASRGLDGEYF
>TRBV20-1|-|many|TRBJ1-6
TGCAGTGCTAGAGGGCAGGGTGGCGGACCCCTCCACTTT
CSARGQGGGPLHF
>TRBV12-3/TRBV12-4|-|many|TRBJ2-7
TGTGCCAGCAGTTTACTAGGGGCGACTAGCGAGCAGTACTTC
CASSLLGATSEQYF
>TRBV18|-|-|TRBJ2-2
TGTGCCAGCTCACCACGTCGGCAAACTGGGGAGCTGTTTTTT
CASSPRRQTGELFF
>TRBV3-1|-|many|TRBJ1-6
TGTGCCAGCAGCCAGACGGGCTCTGTTTCACCCCTCCACTTT
CASSQTGSVSPLHF
>TRBV12-3/TRBV12-4|-|many|TRBJ2-7
TGTGCCAGCAGTTTAGCTGGGGTTAGCTCCTACGAGCAGTACTTC
CASSLAGVSSYEQYF
>TRBV12-3/TRBV12-4|-|-|TRBJ1-1
TGTGCCAGCAGTTCAACCTACCATGAAGCTTTCTTT
CASSSTYHEAFF
>TRBV18|TRBD1|many|TRBJ1-2
TGTGCCAGCTCACCCGGACAGGGGCCCACAAACTATGGCTACACCTTC
CASSPGQGPTNYGYTF
>TRBV29-1|TRBD2|few|TRBJ2-3
TGCAGCTCTAAATTAGCGGGAGGGCCGAAAGATACGCAGTATTTT
CSSKLAGGPKDTQYF
>TRBV2|-|many|TRBJ2-2
TGTGCCAGCAGTGAAGGTGGGACTGCGAACACCGGGGAGCTGTTTTTT
CASSEGGTANTGELFF
>TRBV6-2/TRBV6-3|-|few|TRBJ2-2
TGTGCCAGCAGTTTGAGGGGGGGGAGCGGGGAGCTGTTTTTT
CASSLRGGSGELFF
>TRBV27|-|many|TRBJ1-5
TGTGCCAGCAGTCCCATCGGAGCGGCTAACAATCAGCCCCAGCATTTT
CASSPIGAANNQPQHF
>TRBV5-1|-|many|TRBJ2-1
TGCGCCAGCAGCTCACTGGCCCAGGGATCCTACAATGAGCAGTTCTTC
CASSSLAQGSYNEQFF
>TRBV6-1|-|few|TRBJ1-5
TGTGCCAGCAGTGGAGCCGACAGGTACCAGCATTTT
CASSGADRYQHF
>TRBV19|TRBD1|many|TRBJ2-5
TGTGCCAGTAGTGACCGGGACAGACTTCAAGAGACCCAGTACTTC
CASSDRDRLQETQYF
>TRBV20-1|TRBD1|few|TRBJ2-2
TGCAGTGCTAGGGGCGGTACAGGGGTAGGCACCGGGGAGCTGTTTTTT
CSARGGTGVGTGELFF
>TRBV24-1|-|-|TRBJ1-2
TGTGCCACCAGTGATTTTTCTTTAGGGTATGGCTACACCTTC
CATSDFSLGYGYTF
>TRBV20-1|-|few|TRBJ1-5
TGCAGTGCTAGAGGGGGAGGGGGGTATCAGCCCCAGCATTTT
CSARGGGGYQPQHF
>TRBV20-1|-|-|TRBJ2-7
TGCAGTGCTAGAGGTCCAACGTTTTGGCGAGGTCTCGTCTACGAGCAGTACTTC
CSARGPTFWRGLVYEQYF
>TRBV20-1|-|many|TRBJ1-5
TGCAGTGCCGCCCGGGGGGGGGATAGCAATCAGCCCCAGCATTTT
CSAARGGDSNQPQHF
>TRBV6-5|-|few|TRBJ1-5
TGTGCCAGCAGTTACAACCAGGGGCAAAATCAGCCCCAGCATTTT
CASSYNQGQNQPQHF
>TRBV7-2|-|many|TRBJ1-5
TGTGCCAGCACCCCGTGGTGGGGCCTCAATCAGCCCCAGCATTTT
CASTPWWGLNQPQHF
>TRBV9|TRBD1|few|TRBJ1-2
TGTGCCAGCAGCGGTCGGACAGGGGGCTATGGCTACACCTTC
CASSGRTGGYGYTF
>TRBV20-1|-|many|TRBJ1-6
TGCAGTGCTAGAGGTCAACAGGGCGTTTTTAATTCACCCCTCCACTTT
CSARGQQGVFNSPLHF
>TRBV20-1|TRBD1|-|TRBJ1-1
TGCAGTGCTCGCCAGGGGGGTGGGGGAACTGAAGCTTTCTTT
CSARQGGGGTEAFF
>TRBV5-1|-|many|TRBJ1-1
TGTGCCAGCAGTTTATCGGGGATGAACACTGAAGCTTTCTTT
CASSLSGMNTEAFF
>TRBV25-1|TRBD1|few|TRBJ2-1
TGTGCCAGCAGTGACTGGGGGACAGGGAGCTCCTACAATGAGCAGTTCTTC
CASSDWGTGSSYNEQFF
>TRBV27|TRBD1|many|TRBJ1-1
TGTGCCAGCAGCTACAGGGGTGAAGCTTTCTTT
CASSYRGEAFF
>TRBV18|-|many|TRBJ2-1
TGTGCCAGCTCCCCAACAGGGTACAATGAGCAGTTCTTC
CASSPTGYNEQFF
>TRBV29-1|TRBD1|many|TRBJ1-4
TGCAGCGTCGTGTTCCGGGACAGTGGAAAACTGTTTTTT
CSVVFRDSGKLFF
>TRBV5-4|-|few|TRBJ1-4
TGTGCCAGCAGCCCCAGCACAGGGTTTAATGAAAAACTGTTTTTT
CASSPSTGFNEKLFF
>TRBV4-2|-|many|TRBJ1-1
TGTGCCAGCAGCCATCCCAACACTGAAGCTTTCTTT
CASSHPNTEAFF
>TRBV15|-|-|TRBJ2-2
TGTGCCACCAGCAGAGAACGGGAAACCGGGGAGCTGTTTTTT
CATSRERETGELFF
>TRBV27|TRBD1|many|TRBJ2-7
TGTGCCAGCAGTTTATCCGGGACAGCAGGCGAGCAGTACTTC
CASSLSGTAGEQYF
>TRBV15|-|-|TRBJ1-4
TGTGCCACCAGCAGAGAGTACGGCGCAACTAATGAAAAACTGTTTTTT
CATSREYGATNEKLFF
>TRBV2|TRBD1|many|TRBJ1-2
TGTGCCAGCAATCGACAGGGGGCAGGAGGCTACACCTTC
CASNRQGAGGYTF
>TRBV9|-|few|TRBJ2-6
TGTGCCAGCAGCACTTGGGGGGTCGCTGGGGCCAACGTCCTGACTTTC
CASSTWGVAGANVLTF
>TRBV20-1|-|-|TRBJ1-2
TGCAGTGCTAGAGACGACAAGCCCGAGGGCGGCTACACCTTC
CSARDDKPEGGYTF
>TRBV27|-|many|TRBJ1-6
TGTGCCAGCGCGCTACAGACCTATAATTCACCCCTCCACTTT
CASALQTYNSPLHF
>TRBV7-2|-|many|TRBJ1-6
TGTGCCAGCAGCTTGGATAATTCACCCCTCCACTTT
CASSLDNSPLHF
>TRBV7-6|TRBD2|-|TRBJ2-1
TGTGCCAGCAGCTTAGTGTACGGGAGGTCGGTAAATGAGCAGTTCTTC
CASSLVYGRSVNEQFF
>TRBV6-1|-|many|TRBJ1-1
TGTGCCAGCAGAGCTCGGACAGTCCCTCCTTTTGGTGAAGCTTTCTTT
CASRARTVPPFGEAFF
>TRBV12-3/TRBV12-4|-|many|TRBJ1-4
TGTGCCAGCAGCCCGATAAATGAAAAACTGTTTTTT
CASSPINEKLFF
>TRBV19|-|-|TRBJ1-4
TGTGCCAGTAGTATGAGGGGGAGTATGGCAGCAACTGAAAAACTGTTTTTT
CASSMRGSMAATEKLFF
>TRBV6-2/TRBV6-3|-|-|TRBJ2-2
TGTGCCAGCAGTTCTAGGACGGCCGGGGAGCTGTTTTTT
CASSSRTAGELFF
>TRBV20-1|-|many|TRBJ1-1
TGCAGTGCTAGGAGGCAGATGAACACTGAAGCTTTCTTT
CSARRQMNTEAFF
>TRBV19|TRBD1|many|TRBJ1-2
TGTGCCAGTACCCCGGGACAGGGGTACTATGGCTACACCTTC
CASTPGQGYYGYTF
>TRBV16|-|-|TRBJ1-5
TGTGCCAGCAGCCAATCAGGGCAGAGCAATCAGCCCCAGCATTTT
CASSQSGQSNQPQHF